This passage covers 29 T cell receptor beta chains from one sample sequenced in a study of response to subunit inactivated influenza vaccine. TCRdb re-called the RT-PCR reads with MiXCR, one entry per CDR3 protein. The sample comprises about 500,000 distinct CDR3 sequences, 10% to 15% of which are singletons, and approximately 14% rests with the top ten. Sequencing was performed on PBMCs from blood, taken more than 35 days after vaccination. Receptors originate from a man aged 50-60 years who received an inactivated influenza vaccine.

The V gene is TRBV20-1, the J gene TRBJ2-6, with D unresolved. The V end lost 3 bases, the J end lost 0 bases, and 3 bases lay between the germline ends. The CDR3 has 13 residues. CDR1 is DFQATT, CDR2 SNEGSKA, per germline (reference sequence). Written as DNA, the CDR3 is TGCAGTGCTAGCAGCTCTGGGGCCAACGTCCTGACTTTC. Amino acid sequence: CSASSSGANVLTF.

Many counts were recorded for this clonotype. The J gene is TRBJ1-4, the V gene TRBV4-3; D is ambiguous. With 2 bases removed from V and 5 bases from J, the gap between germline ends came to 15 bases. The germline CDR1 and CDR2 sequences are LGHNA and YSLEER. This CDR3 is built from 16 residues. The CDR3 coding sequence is TGCGCCAGCAGCCAACAGGCCGGGAGGAGGAATGAAAAACTGTTTTTT. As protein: CASSQQAGRRNEKLFF.

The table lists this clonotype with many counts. DNA for the CDR3: TGCGCCAGCAGCTTTCGGCAAGAGACCCAGTACTTC. This codes for CASSFRQETQYF. The chain uses TRBV5-1 and TRBJ2-5, with D uncertain. Looked up from germline, CDR1 is SGHRS and CDR2 is YFSETQ. There are 12 residues in the CDR3. Trimming took off 2 bases at V and 2 bases at J, with 4 bases between the two ends.

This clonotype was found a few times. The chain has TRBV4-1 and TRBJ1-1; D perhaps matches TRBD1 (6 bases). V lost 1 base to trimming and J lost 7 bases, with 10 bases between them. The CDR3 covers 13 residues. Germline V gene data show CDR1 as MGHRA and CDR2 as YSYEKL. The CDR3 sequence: CASSQGKDSEAFF. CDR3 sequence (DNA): TGCGCCAGCAGCCAAGGGAAGGACAGTGAAGCTTTCTTT.

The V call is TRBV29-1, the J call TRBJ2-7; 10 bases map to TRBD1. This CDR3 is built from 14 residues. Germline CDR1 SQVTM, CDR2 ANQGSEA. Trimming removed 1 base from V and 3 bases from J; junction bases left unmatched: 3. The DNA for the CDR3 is TGCAGCGTTGAAGCTAGGGACAGGGGCTACGAGCAGTACTTC. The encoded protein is CSVEARDRGYEQYF.

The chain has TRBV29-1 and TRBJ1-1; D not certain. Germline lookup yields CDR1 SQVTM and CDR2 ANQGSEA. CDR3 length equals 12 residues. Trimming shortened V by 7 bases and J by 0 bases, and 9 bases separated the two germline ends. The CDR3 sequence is CSAAVMNTEAFF. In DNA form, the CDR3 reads TGCAGCGCGGCCGTCATGAACACTGAAGCTTTCTTT.

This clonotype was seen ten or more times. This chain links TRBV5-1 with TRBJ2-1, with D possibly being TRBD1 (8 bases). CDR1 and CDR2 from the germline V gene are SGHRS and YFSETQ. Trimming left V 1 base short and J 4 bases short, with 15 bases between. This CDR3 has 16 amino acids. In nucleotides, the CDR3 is TGCGCCAGCAGCTTGTCATTACAGGGGGGGTACAATGAGCAGTTCTTC. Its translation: CASSLSLQGGYNEQFF.

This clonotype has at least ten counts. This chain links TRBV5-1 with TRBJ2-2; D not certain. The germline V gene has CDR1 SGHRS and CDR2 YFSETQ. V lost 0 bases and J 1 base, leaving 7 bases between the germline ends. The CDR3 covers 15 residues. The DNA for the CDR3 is TGCGCCAGCAGCTTGGTTGCTCAGAACACCGGGGAGCTGTTTTTT. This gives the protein CASSLVAQNTGELFF. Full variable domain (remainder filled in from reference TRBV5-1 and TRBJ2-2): KAGVTQTPRYLIKTRGQQVTLSCSPISGHRSVSWYQQTPGQGLQFLFEYFSETQRNKGNFPGRFSGRQFSNSRSEMNVSTLELGDSALYLCASSLVAQNTGELFFGEGSRLTVL.

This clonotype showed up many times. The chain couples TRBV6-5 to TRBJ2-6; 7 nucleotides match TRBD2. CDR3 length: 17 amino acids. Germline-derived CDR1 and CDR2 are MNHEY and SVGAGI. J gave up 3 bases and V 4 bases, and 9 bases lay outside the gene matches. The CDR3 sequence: CASSLGGHVLGANVLTF. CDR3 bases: TGTGCCAGCAGTTTGGGAGGGCATGTACTTGGGGCCAACGTCCTGACTTTC.

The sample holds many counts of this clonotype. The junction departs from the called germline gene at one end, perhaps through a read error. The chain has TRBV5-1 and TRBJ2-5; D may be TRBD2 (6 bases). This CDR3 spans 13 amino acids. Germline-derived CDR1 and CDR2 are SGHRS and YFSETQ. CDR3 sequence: CASSLGSGETQYF. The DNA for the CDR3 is TGTGCCAGCAGCTTGGGTAGCGGAGAGACCCAGTACTTC.

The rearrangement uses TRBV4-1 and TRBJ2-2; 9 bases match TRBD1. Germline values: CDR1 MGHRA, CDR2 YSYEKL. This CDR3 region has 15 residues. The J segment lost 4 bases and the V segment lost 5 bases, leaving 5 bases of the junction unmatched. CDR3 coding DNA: TGCGCCAGCAGCGAAGGGACAGGGCTCACCGGGGAGCTGTTTTTT. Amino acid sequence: CASSEGTGLTGELFF.

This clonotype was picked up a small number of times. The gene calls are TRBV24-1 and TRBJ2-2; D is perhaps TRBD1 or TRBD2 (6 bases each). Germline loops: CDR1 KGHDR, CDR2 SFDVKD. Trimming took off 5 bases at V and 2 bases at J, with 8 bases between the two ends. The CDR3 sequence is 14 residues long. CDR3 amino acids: CATSGGANTGELFF. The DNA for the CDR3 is TGTGCCACCAGTGGGGGGGCCAACACCGGGGAGCTGTTTTTT.

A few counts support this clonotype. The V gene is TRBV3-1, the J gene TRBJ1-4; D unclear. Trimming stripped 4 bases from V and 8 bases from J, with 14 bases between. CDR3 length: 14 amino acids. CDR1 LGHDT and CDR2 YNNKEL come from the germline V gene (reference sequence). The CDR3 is CASSRGPNREKLFF. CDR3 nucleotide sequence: TGTGCCAGCAGCCGTGGGCCCAACCGGGAAAAACTGTTTTTT.

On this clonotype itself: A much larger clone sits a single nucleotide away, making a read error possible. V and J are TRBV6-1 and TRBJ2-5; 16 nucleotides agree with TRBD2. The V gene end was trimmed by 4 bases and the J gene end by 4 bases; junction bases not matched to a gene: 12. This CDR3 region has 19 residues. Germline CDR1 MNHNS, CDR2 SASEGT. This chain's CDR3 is CASSAVGTSGGAIRETQYF. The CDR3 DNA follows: TGTGCCAGCAGTGCGGTCGGGACTAGCGGGGGGGCAATTAGAGAGACCCAGTACTTC.

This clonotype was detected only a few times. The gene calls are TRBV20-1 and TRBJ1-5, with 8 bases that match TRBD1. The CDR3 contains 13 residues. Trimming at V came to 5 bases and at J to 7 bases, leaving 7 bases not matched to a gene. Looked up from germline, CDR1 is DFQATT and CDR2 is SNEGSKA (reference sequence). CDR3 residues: CSARQGLGQPQHF. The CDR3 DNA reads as TGCAGTGCTCGACAGGGGCTGGGGCAGCCCCAGCATTTT.

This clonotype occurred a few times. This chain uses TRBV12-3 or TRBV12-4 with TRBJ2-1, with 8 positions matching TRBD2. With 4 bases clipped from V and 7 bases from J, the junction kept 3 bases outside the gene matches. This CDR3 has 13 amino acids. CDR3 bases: TGTGCCAGCAGTTCCGGGACTAGGAATGAGCAGTTCTTC. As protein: CASSSGTRNEQFF.

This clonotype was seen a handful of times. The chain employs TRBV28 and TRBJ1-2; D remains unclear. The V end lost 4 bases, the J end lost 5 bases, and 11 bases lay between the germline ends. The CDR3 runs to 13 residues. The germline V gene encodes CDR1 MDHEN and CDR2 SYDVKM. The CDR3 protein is CASSSDLEYGYTF. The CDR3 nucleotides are TGTGCCAGCAGTTCCGATTTAGAATATGGCTACACCTTC.

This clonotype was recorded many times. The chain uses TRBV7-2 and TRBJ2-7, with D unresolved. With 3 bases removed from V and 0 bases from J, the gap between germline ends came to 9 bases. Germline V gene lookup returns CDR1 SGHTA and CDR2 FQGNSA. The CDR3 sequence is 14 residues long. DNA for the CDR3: TGTGCCAGCAGCTTTAGGCGGAGCTCCTACGAGCAGTACTTC. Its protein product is CASSFRRSSYEQYF.

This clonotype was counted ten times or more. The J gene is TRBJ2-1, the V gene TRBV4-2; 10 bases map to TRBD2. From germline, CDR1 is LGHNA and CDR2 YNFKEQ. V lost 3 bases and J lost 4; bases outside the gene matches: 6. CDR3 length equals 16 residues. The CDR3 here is CASSQETSGQYNEQFF. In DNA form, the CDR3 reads TGTGCCAGCAGCCAGGAGACTAGCGGGCAGTACAATGAGCAGTTCTTC.

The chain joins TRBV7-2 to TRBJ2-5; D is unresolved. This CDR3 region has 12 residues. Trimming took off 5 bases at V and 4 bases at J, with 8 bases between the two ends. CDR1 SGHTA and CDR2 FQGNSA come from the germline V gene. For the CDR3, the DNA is TGTGCCAGCAGCCCCACCACAGAGACCCAGTACTTC. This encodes CASSPTTETQYF.

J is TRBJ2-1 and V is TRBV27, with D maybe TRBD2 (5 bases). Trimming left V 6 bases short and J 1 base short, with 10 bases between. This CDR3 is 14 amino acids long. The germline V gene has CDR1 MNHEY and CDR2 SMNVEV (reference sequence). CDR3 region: CASRAVDSYNEQFF. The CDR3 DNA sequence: TGTGCCAGCAGAGCGGTGGATTCCTACAATGAGCAGTTCTTC.

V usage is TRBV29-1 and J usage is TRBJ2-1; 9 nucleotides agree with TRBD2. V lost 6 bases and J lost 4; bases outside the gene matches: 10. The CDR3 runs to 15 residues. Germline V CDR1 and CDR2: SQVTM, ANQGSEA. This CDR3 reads CSVMPIAGDYNEQFF. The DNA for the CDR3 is TGCAGCGTCATGCCCATAGCGGGGGATTACAATGAGCAGTTCTTC.

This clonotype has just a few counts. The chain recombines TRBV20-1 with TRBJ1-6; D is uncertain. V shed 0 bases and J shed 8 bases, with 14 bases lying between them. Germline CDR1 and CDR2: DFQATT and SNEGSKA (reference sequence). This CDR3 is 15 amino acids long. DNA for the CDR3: TGCAGTGCTAGAGAAGTGAAGATTAGAGATTCACCCCTCCACTTT. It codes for CSAREVKIRDSPLHF.

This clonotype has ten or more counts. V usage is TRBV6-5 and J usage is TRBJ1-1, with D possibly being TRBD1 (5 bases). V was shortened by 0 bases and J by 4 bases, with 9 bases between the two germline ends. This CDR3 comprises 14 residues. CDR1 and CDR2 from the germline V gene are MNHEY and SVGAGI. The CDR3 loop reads CASSYSGVGTEAFF. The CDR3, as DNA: TGTGCCAGCAGTTACTCGGGGGTTGGCACTGAAGCTTTCTTT.

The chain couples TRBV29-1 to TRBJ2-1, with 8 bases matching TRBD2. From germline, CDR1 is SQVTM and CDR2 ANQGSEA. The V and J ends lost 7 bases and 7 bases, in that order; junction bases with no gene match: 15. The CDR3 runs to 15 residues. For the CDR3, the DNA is TGCAGCGCCACCAGGACTAGCACCCCGGGGAATGAGCAGTTCTTC. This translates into CSATRTSTPGNEQFF.

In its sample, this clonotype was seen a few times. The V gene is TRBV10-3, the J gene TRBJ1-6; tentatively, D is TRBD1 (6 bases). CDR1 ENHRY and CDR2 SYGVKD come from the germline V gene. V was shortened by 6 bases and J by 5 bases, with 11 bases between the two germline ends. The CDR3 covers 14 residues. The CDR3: CAIRGGTNNSPLHF. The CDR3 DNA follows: TGTGCCATCAGAGGGGGGACAAATAATTCACCCCTCCACTTT.

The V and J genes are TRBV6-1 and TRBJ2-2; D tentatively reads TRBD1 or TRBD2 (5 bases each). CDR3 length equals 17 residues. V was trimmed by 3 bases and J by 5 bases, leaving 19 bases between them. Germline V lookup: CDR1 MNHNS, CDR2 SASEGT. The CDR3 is CASSDPHSGTGTGELFF. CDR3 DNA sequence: TGTGCCAGCAGTGACCCCCACTCCGGGACCGGGACCGGGGAGCTGTTTTTT.

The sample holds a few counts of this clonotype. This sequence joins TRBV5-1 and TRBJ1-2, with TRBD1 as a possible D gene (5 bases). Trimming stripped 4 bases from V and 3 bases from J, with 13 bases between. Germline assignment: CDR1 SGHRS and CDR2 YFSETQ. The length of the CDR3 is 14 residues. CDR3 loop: CASSKQGGDYGYTF. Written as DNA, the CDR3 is TGCGCCAGCAGCAAGCAGGGTGGGGACTATGGCTACACCTTC.

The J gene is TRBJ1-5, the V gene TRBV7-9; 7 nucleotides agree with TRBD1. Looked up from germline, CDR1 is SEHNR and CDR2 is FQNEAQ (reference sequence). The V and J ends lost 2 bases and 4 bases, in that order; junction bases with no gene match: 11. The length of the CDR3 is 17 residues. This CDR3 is CASSLSRQGVLNQPQHF. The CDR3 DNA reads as TGTGCCAGCAGCTTAAGTAGGCAGGGGGTTTTGAATCAGCCCCAGCATTTT.